This T cell receptor (beta chain) was identified in a study of Ad26.COV2.S vaccination and SARS-CoV-2 variants. The wider study: Doses of Ad26.COV2.S were injected into muscle once or twice, 56 days apart.

This clone occurred a few times. Its target is unknown. Study-level findings and limits: Measurement of non-spike TCR breadth gave similar results in vaccine and placebo recipients. Vaccine recipients showed a spike-specific TCR breadth that was higher than in placebo recipients.

The table came from immunoSEQ multiplex PCR; TCRdb's copy has only in-frame clones and leaves some out. The sample lists around 350,000 clones, 70% to 90% occurring once. Germline V gene sequence: CDR1 SGHNT, CDR2 YYREEE (reference sequence). The CDR3 sequence is 15 residues long. V was clipped by 3 bases and J by 0 bases; unmatched bases: 2. Indicated treatment: 15 to 20 received Ad26.COV2.S at low or high dose, single or two shots; several received placebo; per-sample allocation not given. Day 63 following the first vaccine or placebo injection was when the samples were taken. The sequence was obtained from a person aged 18-65 years who received the Ad26.COV2.S COVID-19 vaccine or a placebo. V and J are TRBV5-4 and TRBJ1-1; TRBD1 matches at 10 bases. This specimen consisted of peripheral blood, obtained in a trial of Ad26.COV2.S vaccine versus placebo. CDR3 region: CASSSGQGVNTEAFF. CDR3 coding DNA: TGTGCCAGCAGCTCAGGACAGGGGGTGAACACTGAAGCTTTCTTT.